The source of this T cell receptor (beta chain) is a study of long-term antiretroviral therapy in people with HIV. Investigators performed immunoSEQ version v3.0 at survey level. Repertoires were generated with immunoSEQ multiplex PCR, while TCRdb's copy carries only in-frame clones and drops some. The sample shows 15,000 or so clones, 75% to 85% of them seen only once. V dropped 8 bases and J dropped 9 bases, with 14 bases sitting between them. The CDR3 contains 11 residues. Germline V gene sequence: CDR1 SQVTM, CDR2 ANQGSEA. The sequence was collected from a man between 25 and 39 years old with HIV. V usage is TRBV29-1 and J usage is TRBJ2-1; D is perhaps TRBD2 (5 bases). Specimen: unsorted PBMCs, collected 0.4 years after starting antiretroviral therapy. This CDR3 is CSPGMGSEQFF. The CDR3 DNA sequence: TGCAGCCCCGGGATGGGCTCTGAGCAGTTCTTC.